This TCR beta chain was documented in a study of cytomegalovirus exposure and HLA in healthy donors. PCR involved 60 Vbeta and 13 Jbeta primers. Authors' data handling: Among the unique TCR beta chains that a later analysis counted, 80 million to 100 million in all, 9.5 million to 11 million were shared. Data came from immunoSEQ multiplex PCR; TCRdb stores just in-frame clones and leaves some out. V and J calls and clone size come straight from that table; D and trimming were deduced from the DNA. The data contain some 170,000 clones, over 60% of them seen just once; the ten biggest clones take up under 3.5%. V was trimmed by 3 bases and J by 3 bases, leaving 11 bases between them. Germline CDR1 is MNHEY and CDR2 is SMNVEV (reference sequence). The CDR3 is made up of 15 amino acids.

The gene calls are TRBV27 and TRBJ2-2, with D perhaps TRBD1 (5 bases). Sequencing input: PBMCs. This clonotype was obtained from a woman aged 25 to 39 in good health and CMV-seronegative. CDR3 amino acids: CASSFDRDYTGELFF. The DNA of the CDR3 is TGTGCCAGCAGTTTTGACAGAGACTACACCGGGGAGCTGTTTTTT.